Presented here are 10 T cell receptor beta chains from one specimen sequenced in a study of Graves' ophthalmopathy and Graves' hyperthyroidism. As the template, RNA transcripts were used to amplify TCR beta CDR3 regions. The library came from an HTBI-primed first-round RT-PCR and a second-round multiplex PCR. TCRdb reprocessed the multiplex PCR reads via MiXCR and lists one record per CDR3 protein. The sample carries some 1.1 million distinct CDR3 sequences, 35% to 40% recorded once. Sequenced: peripheral blood or thyroid tissue (not recorded which). The receptors originated from an adult man with Graves' hyperthyroidism.

This CDR3 reads CASSQVIRERTYEQYF. As DNA, the CDR3 is TGTGCCAGCAGCCAAGTTATCAGGGAGAGGACCTACGAGCAGTACTTC. The V call is TRBV14, the J call TRBJ2-7; either TRBD1 or TRBD2 may fit D (5 bases each). V dropped 1 base and J dropped 2 bases, with 15 bases sitting between them. Germline V gene lookup returns CDR1 SGHDN and CDR2 FVKESK. CDR3 length: 16 amino acids.

A note on this clonotype: Since a much larger clone is just one base distant, this may be a read error. Here the CDR3 reads CASSTNRDLRYEQYF. The CDR3 coding sequence is TGCGCCAGCAGCACTAACAGGGATCTGCGCTACGAGCAGTACTTC. This chain links TRBV5-1 with TRBJ2-7; D might be TRBD1 (6 bases). The V end was cut by 4 bases, the J end by 3 bases, with 17 bases between. The CDR3 contains 15 residues. Germline CDR1 is SGHRS and CDR2 is YFSETQ. Full variable domain (missing parts from reference TRBV5-1 and TRBJ2-7): KAGVTQTPRYLIKTRGQQVTLSCSPISGHRSVSWYQQTPGQGLQFLFEYFSETQRNKGNFPGRFSGRQFSNSRSEMNVSTLELGDSALYLCASSTNRDLRYEQYFGPGTRLTVT.

This clonotype was observed at least ten times. The J gene is TRBJ2-7, the V gene TRBV7-6, with D perhaps TRBD1 (6 bases). Germline V gene data show CDR1 as SGHVS and CDR2 as FNYEAQ. This CDR3 contains 16 residues. Between the trimmed V and J ends, which lost 1 base and 3 bases, there was a span of 16 bases. The CDR3 coding sequence is TGTGCCAGCAGCTTAGTAGCCACACAGGGTAGCTACGAGCAGTACTTC. Protein sequence: CASSLVATQGSYEQYF.

This clonotype was seen ten or more times. The rearrangement links TRBV12-3 or TRBV12-4 to TRBJ1-2; perhaps TRBD1 as D (6 bases). The CDR3 length is 14 residues. V was clipped by 5 bases and J by 2 bases, with 12 bases between them. CDR3 amino acids: CASSADSPNYGYTF. CDR3 coding DNA: TGTGCCAGCAGTGCGGACAGCCCGAACTATGGCTACACCTTC.

This clonotype came up many times. V is TRBV20-1 and J is TRBJ1-5; D is unclear. Germline V gives CDR1 DFQATT, CDR2 SNEGSKA (reference sequence). CDR3 length equals 12 residues. V shed 3 bases and J shed 4 bases, with 7 bases lying between them. CDR3 in amino acids: CSASSGNQPQHF. CDR3 nucleotides: TGCAGTGCTAGCTCCGGAAATCAGCCCCAGCATTTT.

This clonotype was counted ten times or more. The genes are TRBV24-1 and TRBJ1-1, with D uncertain. CDR3 length: 12 residues. CDR1 is KGHDR, CDR2 SFDVKD, per germline. V shed 6 bases and J shed 2 bases, with 6 bases lying between them. This CDR3 is CATSNANTEAFF. CDR3 DNA sequence: TGTGCCACCAGTAATGCCAACACTGAAGCTTTCTTT.

Points on this clonotype: Relative to the germline gene, one junction end is altered; a read error may explain this. CDR3 coding DNA: TGTGCCAGCAGTGCCTTAGACGACAGGGGAAACACCATATATTTT. This gives the protein CASSALDDRGNTIYF. The V and J genes are TRBV10-3 and TRBJ1-3; possible D gene TRBD1, 6 bases. The CDR3 is made up of 15 amino acids. Germline lookup yields CDR1 ENHRY and CDR2 SYGVKD.

This clonotype was detected many times. The chain joins TRBV9 to TRBJ1-2, with TRBD1 identical over 10 bases. The V gene's germline CDR1 is SGDLS and CDR2 YYNGEE. V lost 5 bases and J lost 3; bases outside the gene matches: 4. There are 14 residues in the CDR3. The CDR3 protein is CASRPGQGYYGYTF. DNA for the CDR3: TGTGCCAGCAGGCCGGGACAGGGGTACTATGGCTACACCTTC.

The sample holds many counts of this clonotype. The chain couples TRBV25-1 to TRBJ2-6; D ambiguous. The CDR3 spans 12 residues. Germline loops: CDR1 MGHDK, CDR2 SYGVNS. The V end lost 7 bases, the J end lost 2 bases, and 3 bases lay between the germline ends. CDR3 bases: TGTGCCAGCAATACTGGGGCCAACGTCCTGACTTTC. Translation: CASNTGANVLTF.

This clonotype was recorded at least ten times. The rearrangement uses TRBV7-2 and TRBJ1-2; D not resolved. Germline V gene sequence: CDR1 SGHTA, CDR2 FQGNSA. The CDR3 is made up of 14 amino acids. Trimming took 4 bases from V and 4 from J, leaving 13 bases between them. CDR3 DNA sequence: TGTGCCAGCAGCTCGACCCGTACACCCTATGGCTACACCTTC. Translation: CASSSTRTPYGYTF.